This T cell receptor beta chain was documented in a study of T cells in localized non-small cell lung cancer. Repertoires were generated with immunoSEQ multiplex PCR, while TCRdb's copy carries only in-frame clones and drops some. The sample consists of some 25,000 clones, about 91% of them appearing once. A word on this clone: Its target is unknown.

V lost 7 bases to trimming and J lost 1 base, with 8 bases between them. Germline V CDR1 and CDR2: SGHVS, FNYEAQ. The CDR3 is 13 residues long. Study outcomes and limitations: In adjacent lung, a median around 57 of the top 100 tumor clones were found. Overall survival was longer when the density of T cells in the blood was higher. Tumor samples were not multi-region, leaving intratumor heterogeneity unexcluded.

The chain has TRBV7-6 and TRBJ2-1; possibly TRBD2 for D (6 bases). The source is a woman aged 35-70 years with stage III lung adenocarcinoma. This specimen was peripheral blood mononuclear cells, taken before any cancer treatment. This CDR3 is CASNGGSYNEQFF. Here the CDR3 DNA reads TGTGCCAGCAACGGAGGGTCCTACAATGAGCAGTTCTTC.